This TCR beta chain stems from a study of blood T cell repertoires in COVID-19. As for the study in general: The cDNA or gDNA used as material had been derived from T cells, B-cell-depleted T cells, or PBMCs.

Only one count was recorded for this clone. Trimming at V came to 3 bases and at J to 5 bases, leaving 4 bases not matched to a gene. The CDR3 sequence is 14 residues long. Germline V lookup: CDR1 SGHTA, CDR2 FQGTGA. In the original analysis: Using reference gene primer amplification, nucleated cell counts were estimated. Assay used: immunoSEQ multiplex PCR; TCRdb lists only in-frame clones, some missing. V and J calls and clone size come straight from that table; D and trimming were deduced from the DNA. The data show 120,000 or so clones, 65% to 90% seen once. The source is a woman aged 80 or over with acute or convalescent COVID-19. The chain couples TRBV7-3 to TRBJ2-3, with TRBD2 identical over 8 bases. Sequenced material: peripheral blood. CDR3 bases: TGTGCCAGCAGCTTCTCGGGGGGGCTAGATACGCAGTATTTT. Amino acid sequence: CASSFSGGLDTQYF.